The rows below give T cell receptor beta chains drawn from one sample of a study of T-cell reconstitution after alpha-beta-depleted transplantation in children. Each CDR3 protein is one row after TCRdb ran MiXCR on the PCR reads. The top ten clones hold 24% of a sample with 130,000 or so distinct CDR3 sequences, approximately 8.7% of them seen once. The sample consisted of PBMCs, mostly from graft donor cells, taken 180 days after TCRalphabeta/CD19-depleted stem cell transplant. These receptors were taken from a girl under three years old who had a stem cell transplant for combined immunodeficiency, so the T cells may come from the graft donor. The CDR3 runs from the conserved cysteine through the conserved F or W. Each record gives: D gene, V gene, CDR3 length, clone size, J gene, CDR3 protein, CDR3 DNA. D genes are given only for firm matches. Clone size is shown for a subset of rows, as once, few, many or a class of expanded clone.

-	TRBV12-3/TRBV12-4	15	few	TRBJ2-5	CASSPQDRYQETQYF	TGTGCCAGCAGCCCGCAGGACCGGTACCAAGAGACCCAGTACTTC
TRBD2	TRBV7-3	13	few	TRBJ2-1	CASSSLADNEQFF	TGTGCCAGCAGCTCTCTAGCGGACAATGAGCAGTTCTTC
TRBD2	TRBV20-1	14	-	TRBJ2-3	CSASYGGRADTQYF	TGCAGTGCGTCGTACGGAGGGAGGGCAGATACGCAGTATTTT
-	TRBV29-1	13	few	TRBJ1-4	CSARQAPYEKLFF	TGCAGCGCGCGACAGGCCCCCTATGAAAAACTGTTTTTT
-	TRBV6-2/TRBV6-3	12	-	TRBJ1-2	CASSYLDYGYTF	TGTGCCAGCAGTTACTTGGACTATGGCTACACCTTC
TRBD2	TRBV6-2/TRBV6-3	16	few	TRBJ2-1	CASSIPTSGRDNEQFF	TGTGCCAGCAGTATCCCTACTAGCGGGAGAGACAATGAGCAGTTCTTC
TRBD2	TRBV4-2	15	-	TRBJ2-5	CASSQEAGGPETQYF	TGTGCCAGCAGCCAAGAGGCGGGGGGGCCGGAGACCCAGTACTTC
TRBD1	TRBV12-3/TRBV12-4	15	-	TRBJ2-7	CASRADRDYAYEQYF	TGTGCCAGCAGAGCAGACAGGGATTACGCCTACGAGCAGTACTTC
TRBD2	TRBV5-4	19	many	TRBJ2-3	CASSFILAGGLTSTDTQYF	TGTGCCAGCAGCTTCATTTTAGCGGGGGGCCTAACTAGCACAGATACGCAGTATTTT
-	TRBV18	16	-	TRBJ1-3	CASSPLGQGSGNTIYF	TGTGCCAGCTCACCACTCGGTCAAGGCTCTGGAAACACCATATATTTT
-	TRBV18	19	-	TRBJ2-1	CASSPPEGGLLIGYNEQFF	TGTGCCAGCTCACCCCCCGAGGGGGGCTTACTAATCGGCTACAATGAGCAGTTCTTC
-	TRBV14	16	-	TRBJ1-5	CASSQLQGYSNQPQHF	TGTGCCAGCAGCCAACTACAGGGATATAGCAATCAGCCCCAGCATTTT
-	TRBV29-1	12	few	TRBJ1-1	CSVKGVNTEAFF	TGCAGCGTAAAAGGGGTGAACACTGAAGCTTTCTTT
-	TRBV29-1	15	-	TRBJ2-1	CSVDGVGSFYNEQFF	TGCAGCGTTGATGGGGTCGGGAGCTTTTACAATGAGCAGTTCTTC
-	TRBV7-3	15	few	TRBJ2-2	CASSHQTGNTGELFF	TGTGCCAGCAGCCACCAAACAGGGAACACCGGGGAGCTGTTTTTT
TRBD2	TRBV11-2	15	-	TRBJ2-3	CASSFRGGSADTQYF	TGTGCCAGCAGCTTCCGCGGGGGAAGCGCAGATACGCAGTATTTT
-	TRBV20-1	14	-	TRBJ1-2	CSARGKGRGYGYTF	TGCAGTGCTAGAGGGAAGGGCAGGGGATATGGCTACACCTTC
-	TRBV5-1	15	few	TRBJ2-2	CASSPRPPRTGELFF	TGCGCCAGCAGCCCTCGACCTCCGAGGACCGGGGAGCTGTTTTTT
-	TRBV20-1	15	few	TRBJ2-5	CSASLLQGGGETQYF	TGCAGTGCTTCCCTATTACAGGGCGGGGGAGAGACCCAGTACTTC
TRBD1	TRBV24-1	13	many	TRBJ2-2	CATSGDSPGELFF	TGTGCCACCAGTGGGGACAGTCCCGGGGAGCTGTTTTTT
-	TRBV9	15	-	TRBJ2-6	CASSVAEPGANVLTF	TGTGCCAGCAGCGTGGCAGAACCCGGGGCCAACGTCCTGACTTTC
-	TRBV10-3	12	few	TRBJ2-7	CAIRGRSYEQYF	TGTGCCATCAGGGGCCGCTCCTACGAGCAGTACTTC
-	TRBV7-8	13	-	TRBJ2-5	CASSSRPPETQYF	TGTGCCAGCAGCTCCCGACCTCCAGAGACCCAGTACTTC
-	TRBV20-1	14	many	TRBJ2-7	CSARRGGGAGEQYF	TGCAGTGCCCGGCGGGGCGGGGGCGCGGGGGAGCAGTACTTC
TRBD1	TRBV5-1	14	many	TRBJ2-5	CASSPGTGGETQYF	TGCGCCAGCAGCCCTGGGACAGGGGGCGAGACCCAGTACTTC
-	TRBV12-3/TRBV12-4	12	few	TRBJ1-1	CASSLGQDEAFF	TGTGCCAGCAGTTTAGGCCAGGATGAAGCTTTCTTT
-	TRBV19	13	many	TRBJ1-1	CASSVTGNTEAFF	TGTGCCAGTAGCGTCACAGGGAACACTGAAGCTTTCTTT
-	TRBV27	13	few	TRBJ2-7	CASSRGDLYEQYF	TGTGCCAGCAGTAGGGGGGACCTATACGAGCAGTACTTC
TRBD2	TRBV27	14	few	TRBJ2-7	CASSFLAGAYEQYF	TGTGCCAGCAGTTTTCTAGCGGGAGCATACGAGCAGTACTTC
TRBD2	TRBV7-9	14	-	TRBJ2-1	CASSSSSGGNEQFF	TGTGCCAGCAGCTCATCTAGCGGAGGCAATGAGCAGTTCTTC
TRBD2	TRBV13	15	few	TRBJ2-7	CASSLRGGLSYEQYF	TGTGCCAGCAGCTTACGGGGGGGCTTGTCCTACGAGCAGTACTTC
TRBD2	TRBV7-2	17	many	TRBJ2-5	CASSLVGLAGVRETQYF	TGTGCCAGCAGCTTAGTGGGACTAGCGGGAGTTCGGGAGACCCAGTACTTC
-	TRBV6-2/TRBV6-3	12	-	TRBJ1-5	CASSNRDQPQHF	TGTGCCAGCAGCAACAGGGATCAGCCCCAGCATTTT
TRBD2	TRBV2	15	many	TRBJ2-7	CASSVASGRPYEQYF	TGTGCCAGCAGTGTGGCTAGCGGGAGACCCTACGAGCAGTACTTC
-	TRBV18	17	-	TRBJ2-5	CASSPGFLRERRETQYF	TGTGCCAGCTCACCCGGGTTCTTGAGGGAAAGACGAGAGACCCAGTACTTC
TRBD2	TRBV5-1	17	-	TRBJ2-2	CASSLALAGGRTGELFF	TGCGCCAGCAGCTTGGCTCTAGCGGGGGGTCGAACCGGGGAGCTGTTTTTT
TRBD2	TRBV20-1	17	-	TRBJ2-1	CSARDLRGTSGADVQFF	TGCAGTGCTAGAGACCTCCGTGGGACTAGCGGGGCGGACGTGCAGTTCTTC
-	TRBV12-3/TRBV12-4	17	-	TRBJ1-5	CASSFSWTPYSNQPQHF	TGTGCCAGCAGTTTTTCTTGGACACCTTATAGCAATCAGCCCCAGCATTTT
TRBD1	TRBV11-2	18	-	TRBJ1-5	CASSPTGTKLYSNQPQHF	TGTGCCAGCAGCCCGACAGGGACCAAACTTTATAGCAATCAGCCCCAGCATTTT
-	TRBV6-5	16	-	TRBJ2-3	CASSYGQGGSTDTQYF	TGTGCCAGCAGTTACGGGCAGGGGGGAAGCACAGATACGCAGTATTTT
TRBD1	TRBV18	15	many	TRBJ2-7	CASSPGTGGLYEQYF	TGTGCCAGCTCACCAGGGACAGGGGGCCTCTACGAGCAGTACTTC
TRBD1	TRBV7-2	15	few	TRBJ2-7	CASSLVGTGVEEQYF	TGTGCCAGCAGCTTAGTAGGGACAGGGGTTGAGGAGCAGTACTTC
-	TRBV25-1	13	-	TRBJ1-2	CASSERLWGGYTF	TGTGCCAGCAGTGAACGGCTGTGGGGAGGCTACACCTTC